One sample yielded the 27 T cell receptor beta chains listed below, sequenced in a study of CD8 T cells in Susac syndrome. Random-hexamer reverse transcription was applied to 0.5 to 1 ug RNA. TCRdb re-analysed the immunoSEQ multiplex PCR reads in MiXCR, keeping a single row per CDR3 protein. Here the sample spans roughly 160,000 distinct CDR3 sequences, 95% to 96% being singletons. The sample consisted of CD4+ T cells from PBMCs. The receptors stem from a human donor with Susac syndrome.

This clonotype was detected once. V and J are TRBV9 and TRBJ1-2, with D perhaps matching TRBD1 (6 bases). The V end lost 2 bases, the J end lost 8 bases, and 19 bases lay between the germline ends. The CDR3 length is 15 residues. The germline V gene has CDR1 SGDLS and CDR2 YYNGEE. The chain's CDR3 is CASSVDSEDYGGYTF. CDR3 nucleotides: TGTGCCAGCAGCGTGGACAGCGAGGACTATGGGGGCTACACCTTC.

Only one count was recorded for this clonotype. CDR3 loop: CSFSRGLGETQYF. The DNA of the CDR3 is TGCAGCTTCTCCAGGGGGTTAGGGGAGACCCAGTACTTC. V is TRBV29-1 and J is TRBJ2-5, with 7 bases identical to TRBD1. The CDR3 is 13 residues long. V gave up 8 bases and J gave up 5 bases; unmatched junction bases: 11. CDR1 and CDR2 (germline): SQVTM, ANQGSEA.

This clonotype has more than one count but fewer than ten. The V call is TRBV6-2 or TRBV6-3, the J call TRBJ2-2; D remains ambiguous. This CDR3 has 13 amino acids. Deletions cut 2 bases from V and 1 base from J, with 2 bases between. From germline, CDR1 is MNHEY and CDR2 SVGEGT. The CDR3 here is CASSYQNTGELFF. In DNA, the CDR3 is TGTGCCAGCAGTTACCAGAACACCGGGGAGCTGTTTTTT.

The chain has TRBV5-4 and TRBJ2-7; TRBD2 might be the D (6 bases). The CDR3 runs to 14 residues. CDR1 is SGHNT and CDR2 is YYREEE in the germline V gene (reference sequence). Trimming removed 4 bases at V and 2 bases at J, with 13 bases between. CDR3 protein: CASSPRLGTYEQYF. In DNA, the CDR3 is TGTGCCAGCAGCCCCCGACTAGGAACCTACGAGCAGTACTTC.

The chain joins TRBV3-1 to TRBJ2-7; D is unclear. Trimming shortened V by 0 bases and J by 3 bases, and 9 bases separated the two germline ends. Germline CDR1 LGHDT, CDR2 YNNKEL (reference sequence). CDR3 length: 14 residues. CDR3 nucleotide sequence: TGTGCCAGCAGCCAAGATCTAGGGAACTACGAGCAGTACTTC. This translates into CASSQDLGNYEQYF.

The J gene is TRBJ2-3, the V gene TRBV9; the match to TRBD1 covers 10 bases. This CDR3 is built from 16 residues. CDR1 SGDLS and CDR2 YYNGEE come from the germline V gene. V gave up 1 base and J gave up 8 bases; unmatched junction bases: 10. The CDR3 coding sequence is TGTGCCAGCAGCGTAAGTCCGACAGGGGGCCATGCTACGCAGTATTTT. This encodes CASSVSPTGGHATQYF.

The chain employs TRBV9 and TRBJ1-3; D is ambiguous. The V and J ends lost 4 bases and 0 bases respectively, with 8 bases between them. From germline, CDR1 is SGDLS and CDR2 YYNGEE. This CDR3 region has 14 residues. The CDR3 DNA is TGTGCCAGCAGCTCACGGAGCTCTGGAAACACCATATATTTT. This translates into CASSSRSSGNTIYF.

V and J are TRBV6-2 or TRBV6-3 and TRBJ1-1; D unclear. Trimming pared 0 bases from V and 0 bases from J, leaving 5 bases between. The CDR3 spans 14 residues. The germline CDR1 and CDR2 sequences are MNHEY and SVGEGT. The DNA of the CDR3 is TGTGCCAGCAGTTACTCGTTACTGAACACTGAAGCTTTCTTT. This translates into CASSYSLLNTEAFF.

This clonotype was detected only once. CDR3 sequence: CASSDDSSLNNEQFF. In nucleotides, the CDR3 is TGTGCCAGCAGCGATGACAGCAGTCTAAACAATGAGCAGTTCTTC. The J gene is TRBJ2-1, the V gene TRBV2; D possibly corresponds to TRBD1 (5 bases). This CDR3 has 15 amino acids. The germline gives CDR1 SNHLY, CDR2 FYNNEI. Deletions cut 6 bases from V and 5 bases from J, with 17 bases between.

The chain joins TRBV29-1 to TRBJ1-4; D unclear. Germline CDR1 and CDR2: SQVTM and ANQGSEA. V lost 5 bases and J 4 bases, leaving 2 bases between the germline ends. The CDR3 is 10 residues long. CDR3 bases: TGCAGCGTTTATAATGAAAAACTGTTTTTT. It specifies CSVYNEKLFF.

The chain combines TRBV7-2 with TRBJ2-2, with D hard to call. This CDR3 has 19 residues. Germline V gene lookup returns CDR1 SGHTA and CDR2 FQGNSA. V was clipped by 6 bases and J by 4 bases, with 27 bases between them. The chain's CDR3 is CASRQYTLLARVPTGELFF. Written as DNA, the CDR3 is TGTGCCAGCAGACAGTACACCCTCTTAGCAAGGGTCCCCACCGGGGAGCTGTTTTTT.

This chain uses TRBV20-1 with TRBJ2-7; D call uncertain. Germline values: CDR1 DFQATT, CDR2 SNEGSKA (reference sequence). Trimming removed 3 bases at V and 5 bases at J, with 8 bases between. This CDR3 has 11 amino acids. CDR3 in amino acids: CSASKDDEQYV. The CDR3 DNA reads as TGCAGTGCTAGTAAGGACGACGAGCAGTACGTC.

The chain combines TRBV30 with TRBJ2-7, with 12 positions matching TRBD2. V lost 7 bases and J lost 6; bases outside the gene matches: 13. Germline values: CDR1 GTSNPN, CDR2 SVGIG (reference sequence). The CDR3 runs 15 residues. In DNA form, the CDR3 reads TGTGCCTTCAACCCGACTAGCGGGAGTTTTGGCGAGCAGTACTTC. It specifies CAFNPTSGSFGEQYF.

In this sample, this clonotype turned up once. The chain couples TRBV2 to TRBJ2-5, with D possibly matching TRBD2 (6 bases). Per the germline V gene, CDR1 is SNHLY and CDR2 is FYNNEI. V gave up 4 bases and J gave up 0 bases, with 9 bases separating them. The CDR3 spans 14 residues. CDR3 nucleotide sequence: TGTGCCAGCAGTGGGGGGAGGTACCAAGAGACCCAGTACTTC. It codes for CASSGGRYQETQYF.

This clonotype appeared a single time. The rearrangement links TRBV5-1 to TRBJ2-3, with D perhaps matching TRBD1 (5 bases). V was clipped by 0 bases and J by 10 bases, with 18 bases between them. Looked up from germline, CDR1 is SGHRS and CDR2 is YFSETQ. CDR3 length: 15 residues. The CDR3 sequence: CASSLGTPQTIAQYF. The CDR3, as DNA: TGCGCCAGCAGCTTGGGGACACCCCAAACGATAGCGCAGTATTTT.

This chain joins TRBV2 and TRBJ1-4; possibly TRBD1 for D (5 bases). CDR3 size: 14 residues. CDR1 and CDR2 (germline): SNHLY, FYNNEI. V lost 3 bases to trimming and J lost 10 bases, with 15 bases between them. The CDR3 DNA is TGTGCCAGCAGTGATTCGGGGACCTCGGGAAAACTGTTTTTT. Protein product: CASSDSGTSGKLFF.

The chain combines TRBV27 with TRBJ1-2, with 8 bases that match TRBD1. CDR1 is MNHEY, CDR2 SMNVEV, per germline (reference sequence). The ends lost 5 bases at V and 7 bases at J; junction bases unmatched: 6. The CDR3 is made up of 13 amino acids. CDR3 in amino acids: CASSGSGGSGYTF. In nucleotides, the CDR3 is TGTGCCAGCAGTGGCTCAGGGGGCTCTGGCTACACCTTC.

The chain combines TRBV28 with TRBJ1-2; perhaps TRBD1 as D (6 bases). Trimming removed 5 bases at V and 0 bases at J, with 16 bases between. Looked up from germline, CDR1 is MDHEN and CDR2 is SYDVKM. This CDR3 is 16 amino acids long. The CDR3 DNA is TGTGCCAGCAGTCCCTCCTGGGGGGCTACTAACTATGGCTACACCTTC. It codes for CASSPSWGATNYGYTF.

The V call is TRBV30, the J call TRBJ1-4, with D uncertain. This CDR3 contains 13 residues. Germline values: CDR1 GTSNPN, CDR2 SVGIG (reference sequence). V was pared by 0 bases and J by 5 bases, with 7 bases between. The CDR3 loop is CAWSVLGNEKLFF. Written as DNA, the CDR3 is TGTGCCTGGAGTGTCTTAGGCAATGAAAAACTGTTTTTT.

V and J are TRBV2 and TRBJ2-1; 7 nucleotides line up with TRBD2. The J segment lost 4 bases and the V segment lost 11 bases, leaving 8 bases of the junction unmatched. This CDR3 comprises 13 residues. Germline CDR1 is SNHLY and CDR2 is FYNNEI. In nucleotides, the CDR3 is TGTGCCTCACGTGGCGGGGGTTACAATGAGCAGTTCTTC. Translated, it gives CASRGGGYNEQFF.

V is TRBV12-3 or TRBV12-4 and J is TRBJ2-3; TRBD2 aligns across 8 bases. The CDR3 length is 16 residues. Trimming cost V 3 bases and J 3 bases; bases outside gene matches: 8. CDR3 loop: CASSFGVAGSTDTQYF. The CDR3 nucleotides read TGTGCCAGCAGTTTCGGCGTAGCGGGAAGTACAGATACGCAGTATTTT.

This clonotype appeared a single time. The CDR3 region is CASSFTSGTDTQYF. The CDR3 coding sequence is TGTGCCAGCAGTTTTACTAGCGGCACAGATACGCAGTATTTT. This chain links TRBV28 with TRBJ2-3; 7 nucleotides match TRBD2. Germline loops: CDR1 MDHEN, CDR2 SYDVKM. The CDR3 loop spans 14 amino acids. Unmatched junction bases numbered 1, after V lost 3 bases and J lost 1 base. Filled out from reference TRBV28 and TRBJ2-3, the complete variable domain reads DVKVTQSSRYLVKRTGEKVFLECVQDMDHENMFWYRQDPGLGLRLIYFSYDVKMKEKGDIPEGYSVSREKKERFSLILESASTNQTSMYLCASSFTSGTDTQYFGPGTRLTVL.

The gene calls are TRBV3-1 and TRBJ2-5, with D possibly matching TRBD1 (5 bases). Looked up from germline, CDR1 is LGHDT and CDR2 is YNNKEL (reference sequence). CDR3 length equals 15 residues. Trimming pared 0 bases from V and 2 bases from J, leaving 10 bases between. CDR3 region: CASSQDRGSQETQYF. CDR3 nucleotide sequence: TGTGCCAGCAGCCAAGATAGGGGCAGTCAAGAGACCCAGTACTTC.

V gene TRBV18 combines with J gene TRBJ1-2; TRBD1 matches 8 bases. Germline loops: CDR1 KGHSH, CDR2 LQKENI. The trim removed 3 bases at V and 8 bases at J, leaving 8 bases unmatched. The CDR3 is made up of 14 amino acids. The CDR3 sequence: CASSPEGGTGGYTF. The CDR3 DNA follows: TGTGCCAGCTCACCCGAGGGGGGGACAGGCGGCTACACCTTC.

V is TRBV14 and J is TRBJ2-3; D perhaps matches TRBD1 (6 bases). The germline CDR1 and CDR2 sequences are SGHDN and FVKESK. V lost 2 bases and J 3 bases, leaving 12 bases between the germline ends. This CDR3 region has 15 residues. The CDR3 is CASSQRRQGTDTQYF. CDR3 DNA: TGTGCCAGCAGCCAACGTCGGCAGGGGACAGATACGCAGTATTTT.

This sequence joins TRBV29-1 and TRBJ1-2; D is ambiguous. CDR1 SQVTM and CDR2 ANQGSEA come from the germline V gene. The CDR3 totals 11 residues. V was cut by 4 bases and J by 6 bases, with 9 bases left in between. CDR3 coding DNA: TGCAGCGTTGCGGGGAACAATGGCTACACCTTC. The encoded protein is CSVAGNNGYTF.

This chain joins TRBV15 and TRBJ2-7, with D uncertain. Germline CDR1 reads LNHNV; CDR2 reads YYDKDF (reference sequence). V shed 0 bases and J shed 6 bases, with 6 bases lying between them. The length of the CDR3 is 12 residues. CDR3 in DNA: TGTGCCACCAGCAGAGATCTTTTCGAGCAGTACTTC. Amino acids: CATSRDLFEQYF.